Listed here is a single T cell receptor (beta chain). Its antigen is still unknown. Trimming pared 4 bases from V and 4 bases from J, leaving 7 bases between. Germline assignment: CDR1 MNHEY and CDR2 SMNVEV (reference sequence). This CDR3 spans 12 amino acids. Repertoires were generated with immunoSEQ multiplex PCR, while TCRdb's copy carries only in-frame clones and drops some. This table holds 9,500 to 15,000 clones, 62% found once. The source of the sample is a study of regulatory dendritic cells for organ transplantation. Allogeneic regulatory or mature dendritic cells were co-cultured for 5 days with CFSE-labeled sorted T cells at 1:10.

The origin of this receptor is a human donor in good health. V is TRBV27 and J is TRBJ1-1; D may be TRBD1 (6 bases). Sequences were obtained from naive CD8+ T cells from blood cultured with dendritic cells. Subset in this sample: CD45RA+ naive T cells. Here the CDR3 DNA reads TGTGCCAGCAGTTCAGGGGCCACTGAAGCTTTCTTT. Its protein product is CASSSGATEAFF.